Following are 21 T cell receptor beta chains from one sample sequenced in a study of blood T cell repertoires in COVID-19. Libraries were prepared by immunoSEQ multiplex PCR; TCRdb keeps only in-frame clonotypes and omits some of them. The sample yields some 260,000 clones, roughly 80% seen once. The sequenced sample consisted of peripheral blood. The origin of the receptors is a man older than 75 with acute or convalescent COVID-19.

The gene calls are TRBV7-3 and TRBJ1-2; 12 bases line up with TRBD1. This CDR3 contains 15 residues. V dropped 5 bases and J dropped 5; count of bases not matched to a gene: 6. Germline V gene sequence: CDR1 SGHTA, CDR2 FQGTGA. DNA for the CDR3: TGTGCCAGCAGCGTCCAGGGACAGGGGGCTTATGGCTACACCTTC. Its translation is CASSVQGQGAYGYTF. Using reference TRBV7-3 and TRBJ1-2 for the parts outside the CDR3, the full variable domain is GAGVSQTPSNKVTEKGKYVELRCDPISGHTALYWYRQSLGQGPEFLIYFQGTGAADDSGLPNDRFFAVRPEGSVSTLKIQRTERGDSAVYLCASSVQGQGAYGYTFGSGTRLTVV.

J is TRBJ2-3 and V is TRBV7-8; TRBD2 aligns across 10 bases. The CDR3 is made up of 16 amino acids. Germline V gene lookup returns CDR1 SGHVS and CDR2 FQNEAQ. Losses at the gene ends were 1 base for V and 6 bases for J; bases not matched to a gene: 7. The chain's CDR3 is CASSLDSGRRRDTQYF. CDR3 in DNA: TGTGCCAGCAGCTTAGATAGCGGGAGGAGAAGGGATACGCAGTATTTT.

The CDR3 nucleotides read TGTGCCAGCAGTGACCAGGCCACCGGGGAGCTGTTTTTT. Amino acid sequence: CASSDQATGELFF. The rearrangement links TRBV6-4 to TRBJ2-2; D remains unclear. This CDR3 spans 13 amino acids. CDR1 and CDR2 (germline): MRHNA, SNTAGT. V was clipped by 2 bases and J by 4 bases, with 5 bases between them.

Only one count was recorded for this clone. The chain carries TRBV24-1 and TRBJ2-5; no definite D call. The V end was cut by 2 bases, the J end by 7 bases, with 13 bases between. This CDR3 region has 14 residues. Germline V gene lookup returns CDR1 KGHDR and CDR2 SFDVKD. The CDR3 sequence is CATSDSQRGGTQYF. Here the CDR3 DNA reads TGTGCCACCAGTGATTCCCAGCGAGGCGGGACCCAGTACTTC.

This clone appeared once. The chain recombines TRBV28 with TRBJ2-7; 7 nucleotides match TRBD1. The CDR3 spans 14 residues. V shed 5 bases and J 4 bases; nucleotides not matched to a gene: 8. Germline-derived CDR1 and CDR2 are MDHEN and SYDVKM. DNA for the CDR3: TGTGCCAGCAGTCAGGGACAGCGGTGGTACGAGCAGTACTTC. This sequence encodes CASSQGQRWYEQYF.

The CDR3 here is CASSRQILQGHYGYTF. CDR3 bases: TGTGCCAGCAGTCGTCAGATCCTACAGGGCCACTATGGCTACACCTTC. The V gene is TRBV2, the J gene TRBJ1-2; the D gene is possibly TRBD1 (6 bases). The CDR3 is 16 amino acids. Per the germline V gene, CDR1 is SNHLY and CDR2 is FYNNEI. The germline V and J ends were trimmed by 5 bases and 3 bases, with 19 bases remaining between them.

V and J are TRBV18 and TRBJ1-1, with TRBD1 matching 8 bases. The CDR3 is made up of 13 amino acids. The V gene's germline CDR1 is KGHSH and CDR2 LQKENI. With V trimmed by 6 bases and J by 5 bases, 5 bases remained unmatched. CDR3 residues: CASSRTGSTEAFF. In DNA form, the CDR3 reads TGTGCCAGCTCCAGGACAGGGAGTACTGAAGCTTTCTTT.

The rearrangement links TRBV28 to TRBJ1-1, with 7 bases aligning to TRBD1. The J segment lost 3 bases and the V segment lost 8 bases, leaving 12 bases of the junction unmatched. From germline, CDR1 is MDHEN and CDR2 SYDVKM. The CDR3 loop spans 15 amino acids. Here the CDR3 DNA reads TGTGCCAGCTTAAGTACAGGGGCGGGTGACACTGAAGCTTTCTTT. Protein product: CASLSTGAGDTEAFF. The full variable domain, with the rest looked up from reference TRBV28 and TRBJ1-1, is DVKVTQSSRYLVKRTGEKVFLECVQDMDHENMFWYRQDPGLGLRLIYFSYDVKMKEKGDIPEGYSVSREKKERFSLILESASTNQTSMYLCASLSTGAGDTEAFFGQGTRLTVV.

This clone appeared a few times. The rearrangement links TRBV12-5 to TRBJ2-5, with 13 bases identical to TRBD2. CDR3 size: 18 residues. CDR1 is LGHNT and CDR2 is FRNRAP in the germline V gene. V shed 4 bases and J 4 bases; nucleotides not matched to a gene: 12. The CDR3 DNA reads TGTGCTAGTGGTTCACCCGAAGAGGGACTAGCGGGAAGAGAGACCCAGTACTTC. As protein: CASGSPEEGLAGRETQYF.

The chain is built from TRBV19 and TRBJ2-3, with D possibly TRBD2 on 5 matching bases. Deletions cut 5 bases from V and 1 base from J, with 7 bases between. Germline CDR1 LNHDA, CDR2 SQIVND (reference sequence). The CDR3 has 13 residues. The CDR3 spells CASSFGGTDTQYF. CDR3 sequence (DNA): TGTGCCAGTAGTTTCGGGGGCACAGATACGCAGTATTTT. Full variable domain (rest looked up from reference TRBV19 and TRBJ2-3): DGGITQSPKYLFRKEGQNVTLSCEQNLNHDAMYWYRQDPGQGLRLIYYSQIVNDFQKGDIAEGYSVSREKKESFPLTVTSAQKNPTAFYLCASSFGGTDTQYFGPGTRLTVL.

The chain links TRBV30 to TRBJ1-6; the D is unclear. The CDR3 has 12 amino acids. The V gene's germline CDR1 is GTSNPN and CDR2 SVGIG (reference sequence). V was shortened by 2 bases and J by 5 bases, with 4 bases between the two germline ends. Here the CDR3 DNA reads TGTGCCTGGAGTCCTAATAATTCACCCCTCCACTTT. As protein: CAWSPNNSPLHF.

In DNA form, the CDR3 reads TGTGCCAGCAGTTTAGGGGGACAGGGCGGTTACGGCTACACCTTC. This gives the protein CASSLGGQGGYGYTF. The chain has TRBV27 and TRBJ1-2; TRBD1 aligns across 9 bases. V trimming: 2 bases; J trimming: 8 bases; junction bases outside the gene matches: 9. CDR1 and CDR2 from the germline V gene are MNHEY and SMNVEV (reference sequence). The CDR3 length is 15 residues.

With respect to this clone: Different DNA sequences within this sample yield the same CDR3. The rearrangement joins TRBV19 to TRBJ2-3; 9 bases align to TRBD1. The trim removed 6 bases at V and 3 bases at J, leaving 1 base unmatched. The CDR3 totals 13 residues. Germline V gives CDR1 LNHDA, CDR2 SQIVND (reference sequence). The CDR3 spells CASRDRGTDTQYF. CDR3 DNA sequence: TGTGCCAGTAGGGACAGGGGAACAGATACGCAGTATTTT.

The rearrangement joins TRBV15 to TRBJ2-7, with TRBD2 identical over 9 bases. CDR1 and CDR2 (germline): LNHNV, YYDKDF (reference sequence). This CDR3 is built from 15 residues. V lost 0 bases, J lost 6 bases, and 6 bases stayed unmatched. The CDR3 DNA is TGTGCCACCAGCAGAGATCGAGTAGCGGGGGTCGAGCAGTACTTC. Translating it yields CATSRDRVAGVEQYF.

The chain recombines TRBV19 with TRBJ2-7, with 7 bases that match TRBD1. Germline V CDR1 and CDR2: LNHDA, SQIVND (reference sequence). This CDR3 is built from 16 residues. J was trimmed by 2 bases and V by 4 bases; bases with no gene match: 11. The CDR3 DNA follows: TGTGCCAGTAGTACCCAAGCCTGGGACAGTCCCTACGAGCAGTACTTC. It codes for CASSTQAWDSPYEQYF.

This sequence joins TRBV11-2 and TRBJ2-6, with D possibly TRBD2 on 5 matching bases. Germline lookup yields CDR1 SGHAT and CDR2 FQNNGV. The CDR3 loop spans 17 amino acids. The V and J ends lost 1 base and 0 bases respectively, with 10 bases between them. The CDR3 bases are TGTGCCAGCAGCTTAGCCTCGGGGAACTCTGGGGCCAACGTCCTGACTTTC. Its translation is CASSLASGNSGANVLTF.

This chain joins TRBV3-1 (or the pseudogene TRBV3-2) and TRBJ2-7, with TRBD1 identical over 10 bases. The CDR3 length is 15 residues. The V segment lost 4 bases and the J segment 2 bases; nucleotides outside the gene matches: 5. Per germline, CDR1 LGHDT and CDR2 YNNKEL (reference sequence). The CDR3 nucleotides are TGTGCCAGCAGCCGAGCGACAGGGGGCGCCTACGAGCAGTACTTC. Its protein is CASSRATGGAYEQYF.

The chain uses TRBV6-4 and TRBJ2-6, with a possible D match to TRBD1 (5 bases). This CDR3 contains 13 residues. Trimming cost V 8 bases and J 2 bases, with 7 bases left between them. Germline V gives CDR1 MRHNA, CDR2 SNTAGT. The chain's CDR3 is CASGQTGANVLTF. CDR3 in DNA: TGTGCCAGCGGACAAACTGGGGCCAACGTCCTGACTTTC.

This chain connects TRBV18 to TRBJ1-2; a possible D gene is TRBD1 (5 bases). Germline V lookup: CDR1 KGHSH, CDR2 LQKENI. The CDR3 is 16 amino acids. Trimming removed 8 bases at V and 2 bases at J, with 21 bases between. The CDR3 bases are TGTGCCAGCACGACAGTTGGACCCCCCCTGAACTATGGCTACACCTTC. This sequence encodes CASTTVGPPLNYGYTF.

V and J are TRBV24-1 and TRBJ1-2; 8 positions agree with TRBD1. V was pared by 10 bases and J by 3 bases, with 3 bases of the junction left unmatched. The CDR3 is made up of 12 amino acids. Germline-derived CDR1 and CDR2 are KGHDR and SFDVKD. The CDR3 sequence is CATGGQDYGYTF. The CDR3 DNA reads TGTGCCACAGGGGGACAGGACTATGGCTACACCTTC.

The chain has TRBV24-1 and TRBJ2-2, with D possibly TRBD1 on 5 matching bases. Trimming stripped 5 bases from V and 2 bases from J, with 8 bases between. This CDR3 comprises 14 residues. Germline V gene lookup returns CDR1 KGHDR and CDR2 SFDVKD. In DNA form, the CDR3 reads TGTGCCACCAGTGTAGACAGCAACACCGGGGAGCTGTTTTTT. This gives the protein CATSVDSNTGELFF.